This section outlines one T cell receptor beta chain sequence together with its context. Mismatch with germline at one junction end may stem from a read error. In the authors' workflow: Reference gene primer amplification in the assay estimated nucleated cell counts. Here immunoSEQ multiplex PCR was the method, and the copy in TCRdb shows in-frame clones only, minus some. For V, J and clone size, that table is used; D and trimming come from the DNA. The sample lists 75,000 to 95,000 clones, 82% occurring once. The sample is drawn from a study of blood T cell repertoires in COVID-19. The overall study: COVID-19 samples, acute and convalescent, were from the United States, Italy and Spain. Nucleic acid was either cDNA or gDNA, and it came from T cells, B-cell-depleted T cells, or PBMCs.

CDR3 length equals 14 residues. Germline V gives CDR1 MNHEY, CDR2 SVGAGI. The sequence was collected from a human donor in a cohort sampled during active COVID-19. The rearrangement links TRBV6-5 to TRBJ2-7, with D possibly matching TRBD2 (5 bases). Sequencing used peripheral blood. This CDR3 reads CASSQDSTSHEQYF. CDR3 nucleotide sequence: TGTGCCAGCAGCCAGGACTCAACCTCCCACGAGCAGTACTTC.